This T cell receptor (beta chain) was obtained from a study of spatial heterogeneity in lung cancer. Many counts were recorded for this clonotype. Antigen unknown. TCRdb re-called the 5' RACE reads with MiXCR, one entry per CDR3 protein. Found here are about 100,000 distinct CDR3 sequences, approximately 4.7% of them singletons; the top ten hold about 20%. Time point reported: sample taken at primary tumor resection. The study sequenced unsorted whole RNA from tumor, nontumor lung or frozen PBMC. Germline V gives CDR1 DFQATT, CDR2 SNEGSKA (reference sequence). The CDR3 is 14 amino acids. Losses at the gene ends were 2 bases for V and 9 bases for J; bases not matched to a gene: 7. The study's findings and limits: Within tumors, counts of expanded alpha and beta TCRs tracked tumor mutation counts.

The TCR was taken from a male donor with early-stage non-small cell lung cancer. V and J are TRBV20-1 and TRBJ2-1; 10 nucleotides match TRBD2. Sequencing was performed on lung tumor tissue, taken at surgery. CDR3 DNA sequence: TGCAGTGCTAGACCACCTAGCGGGAGCGGTGAGCAGTTCTTC. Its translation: CSARPPSGSGEQFF.